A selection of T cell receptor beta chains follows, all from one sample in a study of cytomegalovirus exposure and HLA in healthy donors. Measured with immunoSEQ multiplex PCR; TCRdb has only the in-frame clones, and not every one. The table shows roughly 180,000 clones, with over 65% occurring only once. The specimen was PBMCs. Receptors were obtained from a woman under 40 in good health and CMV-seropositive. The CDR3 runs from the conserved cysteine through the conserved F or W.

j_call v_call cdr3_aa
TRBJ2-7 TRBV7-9 CASSWTSVHEQYF
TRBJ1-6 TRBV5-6 CASSSRGSYNSPLHF
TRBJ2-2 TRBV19 CASTRGQPNTGELFF
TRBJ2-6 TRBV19 CASSMGQGFSGANVLTF
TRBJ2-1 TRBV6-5 CASSLSSEGNEQFF
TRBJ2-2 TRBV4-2 CASSQETANTGELFF
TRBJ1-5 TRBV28 CASRRRQAGGQPQHF
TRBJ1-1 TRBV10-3 CAISAPQGGTEAFF
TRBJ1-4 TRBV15 CATSREGQGDNEKLFF
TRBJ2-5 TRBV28 CASSRAGTGGLETQYF
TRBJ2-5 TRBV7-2 CASSGLPRGTQYF
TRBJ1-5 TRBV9 CASSVGSQDQPQHF
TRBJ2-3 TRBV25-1 CASSDRTGWGPDTQYF
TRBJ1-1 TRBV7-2 CASSFNRGWNTEAFF
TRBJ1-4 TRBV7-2 CASSHFGGREKLFF
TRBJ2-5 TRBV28 CASGILAGGHETQYF